The sequence of this TCR beta chain was determined in a study of T cell repertoires in cytomegalovirus infection. This clonotype was picked up many times. Using its own MiXCR run on the reads, TCRdb lists one record per CDR3 protein. This sample carries 200,000 to 250,000 distinct CDR3 sequences, 20% to 25% of them seen once, and the ten largest clones take around a sixth. CDR3 length: 13 residues. Germline values: CDR1 SGHVS, CDR2 FQNEAQ. Trimming removed 3 bases from V and 4 bases from J, with 9 bases in between. The sequenced material came from CD8+ T cells from PBMCs. The chain recombines TRBV7-8 with TRBJ1-2, with a tentative D call TRBD1 (5 bases). The TCR sequence derives from a human donor in good health (CMV status not recorded). Some clones in this sample may be carry-over from other donors' samples. The CDR3 spells CASSLWGGYGYTF. The CDR3 nucleotides read TGTGCCAGCAGCTTGTGGGGGGGCTATGGCTACACCTTC.